This TCR beta chain is from a study of control samples from healthy donors and cancer patients. TCRdb's copy holds only in-frame clones and misses some; the assay was immunoSEQ multiplex PCR. The sample contains about 140,000 clones, roughly nine tenths of which appear only once. The sequenced sample consisted of blood. The clonotype was recovered from a man younger than 30 in good health.

CDR3 residues: CASSEGGGVYEQYF. CDR3 coding DNA: TGTGCCAGCAGCGAGGGAGGTGGGGTGTACGAGCAGTACTTC. The chain combines TRBV9 with TRBJ2-7; weak D call: TRBD2 (6 bases). Trimming removed 3 bases from V and 4 bases from J, with 14 bases in between. CDR3 length equals 14 residues. Germline V gene lookup returns CDR1 SGDLS and CDR2 YYNGEE.